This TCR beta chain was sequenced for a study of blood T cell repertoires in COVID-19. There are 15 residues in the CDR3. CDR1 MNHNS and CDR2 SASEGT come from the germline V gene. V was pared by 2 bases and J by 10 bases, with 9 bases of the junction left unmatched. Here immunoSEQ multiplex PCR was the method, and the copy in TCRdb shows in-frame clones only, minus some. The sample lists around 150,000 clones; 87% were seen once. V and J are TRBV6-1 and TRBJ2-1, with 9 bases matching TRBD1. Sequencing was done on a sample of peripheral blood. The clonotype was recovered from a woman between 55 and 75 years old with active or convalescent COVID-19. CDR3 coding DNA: TGTGCCAGCAGTGAACCCGGACAGGGGAAAGAGGAGCAGTTCTTC. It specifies CASSEPGQGKEEQFF.